These T cell receptor beta chains were read from a single sample in a study of cytomegalovirus exposure and HLA in healthy donors. The data were produced by immunoSEQ multiplex PCR, yet TCRdb's version contains in-frame clones alone and is incomplete. In the table there are roughly 180,000 clones, roughly 78% of which are singletons. Specimen: PBMCs. The receptor set was obtained from a woman aged 25-40 years in good health and CMV-seronegative. The CDR3 runs from the conserved cysteine through the conserved F or W. The order of the fields is J gene, V gene, clone size, D gene, CDR3 protein, CDR3 DNA. D genes are given only for firm matches. For some rows the clone size is stated as once, few or many, or as a class when expanded; others skip it.

j_call: TRBJ2-5
v_call: TRBV10-1
clone_size: -
d_call: -
cdr3_aa: CASSDGRKTQYF
cdr3_nt: TGCGCCAGCAGTGACGGCAGGAAGACCCAGTACTTC

j_call: TRBJ1-3
v_call: TRBV27
clone_size: -
d_call: -
cdr3_aa: CASSFQGSGTIYF
cdr3_nt: TGTGCCAGCAGTTTCCAGGGTTCGGGCACCATATATTTT

j_call: TRBJ1-2
v_call: TRBV4-3
clone_size: -
d_call: -
cdr3_aa: CASSQEDRGNYYGYTF
cdr3_nt: TGCGCCAGCAGCCAAGAGGACCGGGGGAACTACTATGGCTACACCTTC

j_call: TRBJ2-5
v_call: TRBV5-1
clone_size: once
d_call: TRBD2
cdr3_aa: CASGEGTSGETQYF
cdr3_nt: TGCGCCAGCGGAGAGGGGACTAGCGGAGAGACCCAGTACTTC

j_call: TRBJ2-7
v_call: TRBV4-1
clone_size: -
d_call: TRBD1
cdr3_aa: CASSRQGSYEQYF
cdr3_nt: TGCGCCAGCAGCCGACAGGGGTCCTACGAGCAGTACTTC

j_call: TRBJ2-1
v_call: TRBV30
clone_size: -
d_call: TRBD2
cdr3_aa: CAWSTTAGDYNEQFF
cdr3_nt: TGTGCCTGGAGCACCACGGCGGGGGACTACAATGAGCAGTTCTTC

j_call: TRBJ2-5
v_call: TRBV27
clone_size: few
d_call: -
cdr3_aa: CASSSLDSWQETQYF
cdr3_nt: TGTGCCAGCAGTTCCCTGGACAGCTGGCAAGAGACCCAGTACTTC

j_call: TRBJ2-5
v_call: TRBV6-5
clone_size: -
d_call: -
cdr3_aa: CASSSSFIQETQYF
cdr3_nt: TGTGCCAGCAGTTCCTCATTTATCCAAGAGACCCAGTACTTC

j_call: TRBJ2-7
v_call: TRBV30
clone_size: -
d_call: TRBD1
cdr3_aa: CAWSWGGTGAFLEQYF
cdr3_nt: TGTGCCTGGAGCTGGGGGGGGACAGGGGCCTTTTTAGAGCAGTACTTC

j_call: TRBJ2-1
v_call: TRBV19
clone_size: few
d_call: -
cdr3_aa: CASSFGGPYNEQFF
cdr3_nt: TGTGCCAGTAGTTTCGGGGGACCCTACAATGAGCAGTTCTTC